This T cell receptor beta chain is drawn from a study of graft-versus-host responses after intestinal transplantation. As for the study in general: Recipients had transplants, and these were multivisceral, liver-intestinal, or isolated intestinal. Overall study results and limits: Analysis identified GvH clones in recipient marrow, with some appearing first in ileum or blood. Individuals carrying graft-donor T cell macrochimerism showed high graft-versus-host to host-versus-graft clonal ratios in allografts. Levels of circulating GvH clones at their peak were associated with early post-transplant HvG declines.

Using immunoSEQ multiplex PCR, the repertoire was profiled, and TCRdb retains in-frame clones only, with some absent. The table lists fewer than 90,000 clones, 94% of them singletons, with approximately 0.19% in the top ten. The CDR3 extends over 16 amino acids. V was pared by 4 bases and J by 2 bases, with 7 bases of the junction left unmatched. Germline V gene sequence: CDR1 SGHAT, CDR2 FQNNGV. With regard to this clone: Its specificity is not known.

The TCR comes from a human donor who was the organ donor for an intestinal transplant. The chain recombines TRBV11-2 with TRBJ1-5, with 8 bases that match TRBD1. The sample in question was unstimulated CD4+ T cells sorted from spleen or lymph node cells, obtained before transplant. CDR3 bases: TGTGCCAGCAGCTCCGACAGGGGCGGGGGCAATCAGCCCCAGCATTTT. Its translation: CASSSDRGGGNQPQHF.